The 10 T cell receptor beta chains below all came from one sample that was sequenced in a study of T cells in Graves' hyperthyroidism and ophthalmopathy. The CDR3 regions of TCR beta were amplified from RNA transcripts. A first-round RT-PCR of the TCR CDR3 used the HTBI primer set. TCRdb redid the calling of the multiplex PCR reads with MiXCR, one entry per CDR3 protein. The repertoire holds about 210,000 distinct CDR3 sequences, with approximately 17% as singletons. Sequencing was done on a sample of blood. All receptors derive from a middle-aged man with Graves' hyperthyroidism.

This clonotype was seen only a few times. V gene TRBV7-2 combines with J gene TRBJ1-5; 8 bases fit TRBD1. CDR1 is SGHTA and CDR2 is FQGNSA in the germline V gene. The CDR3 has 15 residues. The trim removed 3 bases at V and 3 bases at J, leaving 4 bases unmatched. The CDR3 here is CASSLLGQDNQPQHF. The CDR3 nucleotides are TGTGCCAGCAGCTTGTTGGGACAGGACAATCAGCCCCAGCATTTT.

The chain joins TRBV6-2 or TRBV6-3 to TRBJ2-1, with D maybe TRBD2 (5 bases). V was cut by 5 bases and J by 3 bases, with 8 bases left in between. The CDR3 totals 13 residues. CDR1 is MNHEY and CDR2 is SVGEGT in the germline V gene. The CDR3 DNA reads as TGTGCCAGCAGTCGCCGGGACTACAATGAGCAGTTCTTC. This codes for CASSRRDYNEQFF.

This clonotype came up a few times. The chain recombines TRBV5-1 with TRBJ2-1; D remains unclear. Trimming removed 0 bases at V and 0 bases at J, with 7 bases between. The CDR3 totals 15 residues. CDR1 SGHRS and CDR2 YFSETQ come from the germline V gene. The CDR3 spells CASSLVHNSYNEQFF. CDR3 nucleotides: TGCGCCAGCAGCTTGGTCCACAACTCCTACAATGAGCAGTTCTTC.

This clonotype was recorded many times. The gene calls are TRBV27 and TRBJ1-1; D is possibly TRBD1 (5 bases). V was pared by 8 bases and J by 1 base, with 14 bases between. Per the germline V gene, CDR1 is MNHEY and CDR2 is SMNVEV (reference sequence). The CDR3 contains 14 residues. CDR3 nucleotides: TGTGCCAGCGGGGGTTACGGCCCGAACACTGAAGCTTTCTTT. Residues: CASGGYGPNTEAFF.

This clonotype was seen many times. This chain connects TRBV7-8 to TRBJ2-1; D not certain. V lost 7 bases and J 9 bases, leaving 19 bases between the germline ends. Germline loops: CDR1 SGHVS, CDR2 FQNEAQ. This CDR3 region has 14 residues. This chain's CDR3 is CASTFYGGRPEQFF. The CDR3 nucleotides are TGTGCCAGCACTTTCTATGGCGGAAGACCTGAGCAGTTCTTC.

CDR3 nucleotide sequence: TGTGCCACACCCACCCGTGGACAGGGATCCTACGAGCAGTACTTC. This gives the protein CATPTRGQGSYEQYF. The chain is built from TRBV27 and TRBJ2-7, with 8 bases lining up with TRBD1. With 10 bases clipped from V and 1 base from J, the junction kept 12 bases outside the gene matches. Germline CDR1 MNHEY, CDR2 SMNVEV (reference sequence). The CDR3 has 15 residues.

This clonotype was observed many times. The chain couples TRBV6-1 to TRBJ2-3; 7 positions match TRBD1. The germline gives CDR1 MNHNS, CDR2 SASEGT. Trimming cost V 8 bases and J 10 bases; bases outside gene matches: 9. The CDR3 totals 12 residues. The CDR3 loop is CASAYDTGAQYF. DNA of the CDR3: TGTGCCAGCGCATATGATACAGGGGCGCAGTATTTT.

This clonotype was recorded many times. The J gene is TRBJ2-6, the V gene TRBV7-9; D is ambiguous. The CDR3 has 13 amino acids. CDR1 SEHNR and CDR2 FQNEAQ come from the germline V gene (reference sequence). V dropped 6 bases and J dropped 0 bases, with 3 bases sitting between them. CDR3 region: CASRDSGANVLTF. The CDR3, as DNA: TGTGCCAGCAGGGACTCTGGGGCCAACGTCCTGACTTTC.

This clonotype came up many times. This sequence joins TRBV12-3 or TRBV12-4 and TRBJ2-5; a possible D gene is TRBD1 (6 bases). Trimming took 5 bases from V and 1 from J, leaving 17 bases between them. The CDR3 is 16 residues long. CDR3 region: CASSLGPQGIQETQYF. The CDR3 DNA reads TGTGCCAGCAGTCTAGGCCCACAGGGAATCCAAGAGACCCAGTACTTC.

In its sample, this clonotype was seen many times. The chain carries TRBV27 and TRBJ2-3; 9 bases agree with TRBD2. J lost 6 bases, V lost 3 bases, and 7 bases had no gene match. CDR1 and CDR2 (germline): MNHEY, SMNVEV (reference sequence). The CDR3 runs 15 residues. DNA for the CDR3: TGTGCCAGCAGTTTCCGGCGGGAGGGCCGTGATACGCAGTATTTT. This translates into CASSFRREGRDTQYF.